The 32 T cell receptor beta chains in this list originate from one sample, sequenced in a study of T cells in Graves' hyperthyroidism and ophthalmopathy. Researchers amplified the TCR beta CDR3 regions from RNA transcripts. Using the HTBI primer set, a first-round RT-PCR was run on the TCR CDR3. Via MiXCR, TCRdb re-called the multiplex PCR reads, giving one row per CDR3 protein. The profile covers approximately 590,000 distinct CDR3 sequences, with more than 15% appearing a single time and approximately 7.4% taken by the ten largest. Sequencing input: blood. The receptors were sampled from a woman aged 25-40 years with Graves' hyperthyroidism.

In nucleotides, the CDR3 is TGTGCCTGGAATGGCAGGGGAAGGGATGGCTACACCTTC. It encodes CAWNGRGRDGYTF. The gene calls are TRBV30 and TRBJ1-2; D perhaps matches TRBD1 (6 bases). Germline CDR1 reads GTSNPN; CDR2 reads SVGIG (reference sequence). The CDR3 totals 13 residues. V gave up 4 bases and J gave up 6 bases, with 15 bases separating them.

This clonotype was seen a handful of times. This sequence joins TRBV29-1 and TRBJ2-5, with TRBD1 identical over 11 bases. The CDR3 totals 16 residues. With 0 bases clipped from V and 1 base from J, the junction kept 4 bases outside the gene matches. CDR1 SQVTM and CDR2 ANQGSEA come from the germline V gene. CDR3: CSVEDRTGGPQETQYF. Here the CDR3 DNA reads TGCAGCGTTGAAGACCGGACAGGGGGCCCCCAAGAGACCCAGTACTTC.

The genes are TRBV6-1 and TRBJ2-1; D is undetermined. Germline CDR1 reads MNHNS; CDR2 reads SASEGT. The CDR3 sequence is 14 residues long. Trimming cost V 6 bases and J 8 bases, with 17 bases left between them. Here the CDR3 reads CASSLPFDWDEQFF. CDR3 DNA: TGTGCCAGCAGCCTCCCCTTCGACTGGGATGAGCAGTTCTTC.

The table lists this clonotype with a few counts. This chain links TRBV20-1 with TRBJ2-1, with 8 bases lining up with TRBD2. CDR1 and CDR2 (germline): DFQATT, SNEGSKA (reference sequence). Unmatched junction bases numbered 9, after V lost 4 bases and J lost 7 bases. The CDR3 is 14 residues long. For the CDR3, the DNA is TGCAGTGCTACGGGGAGCGGGAGTGGAAATGAGCAGTTCTTC. Translation: CSATGSGSGNEQFF.

In its sample, this clonotype was seen many times. The V call is TRBV6-1, the J call TRBJ2-7; 8 bases are a match to TRBD1. Germline trimming cut 6 bases from V and 7 bases from J; bases unmatched to any gene: 14. Germline assignment: CDR1 MNHNS and CDR2 SASEGT. This CDR3 spans 15 amino acids. CDR3 region: CASSPGSGGGWEQYF. The CDR3 DNA reads TGTGCCAGCAGCCCCGGGTCAGGGGGCGGTTGGGAGCAGTACTTC.

The chain is built from TRBV5-1 and TRBJ2-6; 11 bases agree with TRBD2. Per germline, CDR1 SGHRS and CDR2 YFSETQ. This CDR3 comprises 18 residues. Trimming at V came to 0 bases and at J to 2 bases, leaving 4 bases not matched to a gene. For the CDR3, the DNA is TGCGCCAGCAGCTTGGAGACTAGCGGGACTACTGGGGCCAACGTCCTGACTTTC. Protein sequence: CASSLETSGTTGANVLTF.

This clonotype was recorded many times. The genes are TRBV7-9 and TRBJ2-3; no clear D gene. Germline V gives CDR1 SEHNR, CDR2 FQNEAQ (reference sequence). The V end was cut by 2 bases, the J end by 3 bases, with 12 bases between. The CDR3 length is 15 residues. The CDR3 loop reads CASSLRESSTDTQYF. The CDR3 DNA follows: TGTGCCAGCAGCTTAAGGGAAAGCAGTACAGATACGCAGTATTTT.

In the case of this clonotype: A much larger clone lies a single base off, so this may be a read error. The chain recombines TRBV12-3 or TRBV12-4 with TRBJ2-1, with 8 positions matching TRBD2. The CDR3 totals 16 residues. After removal of 6 bases from V and 4 bases from J, the junction contained 11 bases not matched to a gene. CDR3 coding DNA: TGTGCCAGCAGCCATGTGGCGGGAGGAAGATACAATGAGCAGTTCTTC. Translated, it gives CASSHVAGGRYNEQFF.

The count of this clonotype is one. A much larger clone sits a single nucleotide away, making a read error possible. The rearrangement links TRBV20-1 to TRBJ2-1, with TRBD2 matching 14 bases. The germline V gene encodes CDR1 DFQATT and CDR2 SNEGSKA (reference sequence). Trimming at V came to 3 bases and at J to 5 bases, leaving 0 bases not matched to a gene. CDR3 size: 14 residues. Here the CDR3 reads CSARGLAGDNEQFF. In nucleotides, the CDR3 is TGCAGTGCTAGGGGACTAGCGGGGGACAATGAGCAGTTCTTC.

This clonotype was seen many times. The rearrangement joins TRBV2 to TRBJ2-7; 7 bases match TRBD2. The V gene end was trimmed by 6 bases and the J gene end by 6 bases; junction bases not matched to a gene: 14. Germline V gene sequence: CDR1 SNHLY, CDR2 FYNNEI. CDR3 length: 15 amino acids. For the CDR3, the DNA is TGTGCCAGCAGCGAGAACGAAGGGACTATAGGCGAGCAGTACTTC. It is translated as CASSENEGTIGEQYF.

This clonotype came up many times. This chain uses TRBV27 with TRBJ2-7; no clear D gene. The germline CDR1 and CDR2 sequences are MNHEY and SMNVEV (reference sequence). V gave up 6 bases and J gave up 4 bases, with 13 bases separating them. The CDR3 sequence is 13 residues long. The CDR3: CASSLGPRYEQYF. DNA of the CDR3: TGTGCCAGCAGCTTAGGCCCCCGGTACGAGCAGTACTTC.

This clonotype appeared many times. V usage is TRBV7-2 and J usage is TRBJ2-5; D is ambiguous. The CDR3 runs 11 residues. Germline V gene lookup returns CDR1 SGHTA and CDR2 FQGNSA. V shed 3 bases and J shed 4 bases, with 3 bases lying between them. The CDR3 reads CASSFRETQYF. The CDR3, as DNA: TGTGCCAGCAGCTTTCGAGAGACCCAGTACTTC.

This clonotype was counted between two and nine times. One end of the junction does not line up with germline, which may come from a read error. The chain has TRBV9 and TRBJ2-2; D might be TRBD2 (5 bases). This CDR3 contains 18 residues. Germline V lookup: CDR1 SGDLS, CDR2 YYNGEE. The CDR3 here is CASSVGDYVFANTGELFF. The CDR3 DNA follows: TGCGCCAGCAGTGTAGGTGACTATGTATTCGCGAACACCGGGGAGCTGTTTTTT.

This clonotype turned up a few times. This chain links TRBV5-1 with TRBJ2-6; weak D call: TRBD1 (6 bases). The germline CDR1 and CDR2 sequences are SGHRS and YFSETQ. V was cut by 5 bases and J by 0 bases, with 12 bases left in between. CDR3 length: 16 amino acids. CDR3 sequence (DNA): TGCGCCAGCAGGGGAACAGGGACCTCTGGGGCCAACGTCCTGACTTTC. Protein product: CASRGTGTSGANVLTF. The full variable domain, with the rest looked up from reference TRBV5-1 and TRBJ2-6, is KAGVTQTPRYLIKTRGQQVTLSCSPISGHRSVSWYQQTPGQGLQFLFEYFSETQRNKGNFPGRFSGRQFSNSRSEMNVSTLELGDSALYLCASRGTGTSGANVLTFGAGSRLTVL.

Concerning this clonotype itself: This clone may be a read error of a much larger clone one base away. The chain combines TRBV30 with TRBJ2-3, with 9 bases aligning to TRBD1. The CDR3 is made up of 14 amino acids. Germline V lookup: CDR1 GTSNPN, CDR2 SVGIG (reference sequence). The CDR3 loop is CAWSSGQGTDAQYF. CDR3 coding DNA: TGTGCCTGGAGTTCAGGACAGGGGACAGATGCGCAGTATTTT.

This clonotype was recorded at least ten times. CDR3 bases: TGTGCCAGCAGTCCTAGGAGGGTAGCGGGGATCTACGAGCAGTACTTC. Translated, it gives CASSPRRVAGIYEQYF. This chain links TRBV12-3 or TRBV12-4 with TRBJ2-7; 8 nucleotides line up with TRBD2. CDR3 length: 16 residues. V shed 5 bases, J shed 3 bases, and the junction held 12 bases outside the gene matches.

This clonotype has at least ten counts. This chain joins TRBV28 and TRBJ2-5; D possibly corresponds to TRBD1 (5 bases). This CDR3 region has 14 residues. The germline gives CDR1 MDHEN, CDR2 SYDVKM. Trimming stripped 5 bases from V and 4 bases from J, with 14 bases between. The CDR3 region has the DNA TGTGCCAGCAGTACCCCCAGGGTCGGAGAGACCCAGTACTTC. It specifies CASSTPRVGETQYF.

This clonotype has ten or more counts. The chain has TRBV15 and TRBJ2-1; 11 bases agree with TRBD2. Trimming at V came to 11 bases and at J to 6 bases, leaving 9 bases not matched to a gene. The CDR3 totals 14 residues. In germline, CDR1 is LNHNV, CDR2 YYDKDF (reference sequence). CDR3 amino acids: CAATSGRTSNEQFF. The CDR3 DNA sequence: TGTGCCGCAACTAGCGGGAGAACCTCCAATGAGCAGTTCTTC.

This clonotype has at least ten counts. The rearrangement uses TRBV3-1 and TRBJ2-7, with D possibly TRBD2 on 6 matching bases. The CDR3 totals 17 residues. Germline loops: CDR1 LGHDT, CDR2 YNNKEL (reference sequence). V was clipped by 1 base and J by 3 bases, with 19 bases between them. The CDR3 loop reads CASSQAPPGLPGYEQYF. CDR3 nucleotides: TGTGCCAGCAGCCAAGCCCCCCCGGGACTCCCCGGCTACGAGCAGTACTTC.

Of note for this clonotype: It may be a read error: a sequence one base away is much more abundant. V is TRBV13 and J is TRBJ2-2; no clear D. CDR1 is PRHDT, CDR2 FYEKMQ, per germline (reference sequence). The CDR3 runs 12 residues. The CDR3 region has the DNA TGTGCCAGCAGCTCGCCCACCCGGGAGCTGTTTTTT. As protein: CASSSPTRELFF.

This clonotype was seen many times. The chain combines TRBV28 with TRBJ2-3; 7 bases are a match to TRBD2. J gave up 6 bases and V 0 bases, and 3 bases lay outside the gene matches. In germline, CDR1 is MDHEN, CDR2 SYDVKM. The CDR3 sequence is 14 residues long. The CDR3 DNA reads TGTGCCAGCAGTTTATGGGGGAGGGAGGATACGCAGTATTTT. The encoded protein is CASSLWGREDTQYF.

As regards this clonotype: This sequence may be a read error, since a much larger clone differs from it by one base. V usage is TRBV7-9 and J usage is TRBJ2-7; D unresolved. The length of the CDR3 is 12 residues. The germline gives CDR1 SEHNR, CDR2 FQNEAQ (reference sequence). Deletions cut 5 bases from V and 9 bases from J, with 14 bases between. CDR3: CASSRLGNGQYF. The CDR3 region has the DNA TGTGCCAGCAGCCGTTTGGGGAACGGGCAGTACTTC.

The V call is TRBV4-3, the J call TRBJ1-1, with 10 bases matching TRBD1. This CDR3 spans 15 amino acids. The V gene end was trimmed by 0 bases and the J gene end by 12 bases; junction bases not matched to a gene: 10. Germline V gene sequence: CDR1 LGHNA, CDR2 YSLEER. CDR3 DNA sequence: TGCGCCAGCAGCCAAGATTTTACCGGGACAGGGGCATCTTTCTTT. It codes for CASSQDFTGTGASFF.

This clonotype was observed at least ten times. V usage is TRBV9 and J usage is TRBJ2-3; TRBD2 matches 8 bases. Germline V CDR1 and CDR2: SGDLS, YYNGEE. This CDR3 region has 18 residues. V dropped 2 bases and J dropped 0; count of bases not matched to a gene: 11. The CDR3, as DNA: TGTGCCAGCAGCGTGGATCCCTTATCGGGAGGGAGCACAGATACGCAGTATTTT. Protein sequence: CASSVDPLSGGSTDTQYF.

This clonotype has ten or more counts. This chain connects TRBV7-2 to TRBJ2-3; D ambiguous. Germline V gene sequence: CDR1 SGHTA, CDR2 FQGNSA. CDR3 length: 16 amino acids. V lost 2 bases to trimming and J lost 5 bases, with 17 bases between them. The CDR3 DNA is TGTGCCAGCAGCTTAATACCGGGCCATGGGGAAGATACGCAGTATTTT. As protein: CASSLIPGHGEDTQYF.

This clonotype was seen many times. This chain's CDR3 is CSAEIEDTQYF. CDR3 in DNA: TGCAGTGCTGAAATAGAAGATACGCAGTATTTT. The chain has TRBV20-1 and TRBJ2-3; D is uncertain. Germline lookup yields CDR1 DFQATT and CDR2 SNEGSKA (reference sequence). CDR3 length: 11 residues. V lost 5 bases to trimming and J lost 5 bases, with 8 bases between them.

The genes are TRBV28 and TRBJ1-6; maybe TRBD1 (6 bases). V was trimmed by 5 bases and J by 0 bases, leaving 14 bases between them. The germline gives CDR1 MDHEN, CDR2 SYDVKM. This CDR3 is built from 17 residues. CDR3 in DNA: TGTGCCAGCAGTCCGCACAGGGTTAGCTCCTATAATTCACCCCTCCACTTT. As protein: CASSPHRVSSYNSPLHF.

In this sample, this clonotype turned up a few times. The chain uses TRBV7-9 and TRBJ2-4; tentatively, D is TRBD2 (6 bases). CDR3 length: 13 residues. Germline values: CDR1 SEHNR, CDR2 FQNEAQ (reference sequence). Trimming removed 6 bases at V and 5 bases at J, with 11 bases between. CDR3 coding DNA: TGTGCCAGCAGTGGAATAGCGGAAAACATTCAGTACTTC. This sequence encodes CASSGIAENIQYF.

A note on this clonotype: Possible read error: a much larger clone is one base away. The gene calls are TRBV28 and TRBJ2-5; the D gene is possibly TRBD2 (6 bases). The CDR3 is 14 amino acids. The germline V gene has CDR1 MDHEN and CDR2 SYDVKM. The CDR3 sequence: CTSSLSGAGETQYF. The CDR3 region has the DNA TGTACCAGCAGTTTGTCGGGAGCCGGGGAGACCCAGTACTTC.

Only a few counts were recorded for this clonotype. One end of the junction is discordant with germline, which a read error may explain. This chain links TRBV20-1 with TRBJ1-5, with D perhaps matching TRBD1 (5 bases). CDR1 is DFQATT and CDR2 is SNEGSKA in the germline V gene (reference sequence). The CDR3 extends over 15 amino acids. The CDR3 region has the DNA TGCAGTGCTAGAGATGGTAGGGGTAGCGATCAGCCCCAGCATTTT. Encoded protein: CSARDGRGSDQPQHF.

The rearrangement joins TRBV9 to TRBJ2-7; D might be TRBD1 (5 bases). Germline V lookup: CDR1 SGDLS, CDR2 YYNGEE. The CDR3 runs 15 residues. Trimming stripped 0 bases from V and 4 bases from J, with 14 bases between. The CDR3, as DNA: TGTGCCAGCAGCGTAGGACAGTCTTCCTCTTACGAGCAGTACTTC. Encoded protein: CASSVGQSSSYEQYF.

This clonotype was seen a few times. As DNA, the CDR3 is TGTGCCACCAGTGATTTCGGACTACCGGGCTACGAGCAGTACTTC. It is translated as CATSDFGLPGYEQYF. V is TRBV24-1 and J is TRBJ2-7; possibly TRBD2 for D (6 bases). In germline, CDR1 is KGHDR, CDR2 SFDVKD. Trimming took off 1 base at V and 3 bases at J, with 12 bases between the two ends. The CDR3 extends over 15 amino acids.